Included here is one T cell receptor (beta chain) sequence, with context. These data are taken from a study of technical replicates of blood from several donors. This table comes from immunoSEQ multiplex PCR, and its TCRdb copy is limited to in-frame clones, with some not included. Among some 71,000 clones listed, roughly 96% were seen once. Germline V gene sequence: CDR1 SQVTM, CDR2 ANQGSEA. The length of the CDR3 is 14 residues. The V gene end was trimmed by 8 bases and the J gene end by 4 bases; junction bases not matched to a gene: 7. Sequencing input: T cells isolated from PBMCs. J is TRBJ2-1 and V is TRBV29-1; 11 bases fit TRBD1. This TCR was recovered from a human donor in good health. CDR3 in amino acids: CSSSGTGGYNEQFF. DNA of the CDR3: TGCAGCTCTTCCGGGACAGGGGGATACAATGAGCAGTTCTTC.